One TCR beta chain is described in this entry. The sample belongs to a study of blood T cell repertoires in COVID-19. In the study's own analysis: Amplification from reference gene primers served as the basis for estimated nucleated cell counts. Method: immunoSEQ multiplex PCR; TCRdb's copy keeps in-frame clones and lacks some. V and J calls and clone size follow that table, whereas D and trimming were derived from the DNA. This table has more than 200,000 clones, roughly nine tenths appearing once. Trimming removed 2 bases from V and 3 bases from J, with 7 bases in between. The CDR3 runs to 13 residues.

This TCR was recovered from a man aged 18 to 30 with active or convalescent COVID-19. This sequence joins TRBV12-3 or TRBV12-4 and TRBJ2-5, with D perhaps TRBD1 (6 bases). The sample was peripheral blood. This chain's CDR3 is CASSLQGKETQYF. CDR3 bases: TGTGCCAGCAGTTTACAGGGGAAAGAGACCCAGTACTTC.